This T cell receptor (beta chain) was found in a study of blood T cells in healthy people across ages. Overall study results and limits: Long-lived donors had more naive CD4+ cells and higher diversity than aged donors.

The trim removed 2 bases at V and 13 bases at J, leaving 11 bases unmatched. From germline, CDR1 is SGDLS and CDR2 YYNGEE. The CDR3 totals 14 residues. A J-beta primer mix and a sample-barcoded 5' primer were used in a second PCR of about 7 to 12 cycles. Using its own MiXCR run on the 5' RACE reads, TCRdb lists one record per CDR3 protein. The table has roughly 570,000 distinct CDR3 sequences, roughly 28% seen once. This clonotype was observed a few times. Its antigen is still unknown. Sequences were obtained from blood. The rearrangement joins TRBV9 to TRBJ2-1, with TRBD2 matching 8 bases. This TCR was sampled from an older woman in good health. Here the CDR3 reads CASSVVGLALEQFF. CDR3 bases: TGTGCCAGCAGCGTCGTTGGACTAGCCCTCGAACAGTTCTTC. The entire variable domain, with the rest obtained from reference TRBV9 and TRBJ2-1, is as follows: DSGVTQTPKHLITATGQRVTLRCSPRSGDLSVYWYQQSLDQGLQFLIQYYNGEERAKGNILERFSAQQFPDLHSELNLSSLELGDSALYFCASSVVGLALEQFFGPGTRLTVL.